Below are 15 T cell receptor beta chains sequenced from a single sample in a study of cytomegalovirus exposure and HLA in healthy donors. Amplification used 60 Vbeta primers and 13 Jbeta primers. The table came from immunoSEQ multiplex PCR; TCRdb's copy has only in-frame clones and leaves some out. This table holds 160,000 or so clones, approximately 81% found once. Sequenced material: PBMCs. These receptors all come from a man in his fifties in good health and CMV-seropositive.

Concerning this clone: Different DNA sequences within this sample yield the same CDR3. The genes are TRBV9 and TRBJ2-7; 10 bases line up with TRBD1. Trimming cost V 0 bases and J 4 bases; bases outside gene matches: 4. The CDR3 has 15 residues. The germline CDR1 and CDR2 sequences are SGDLS and YYNGEE. Here the CDR3 reads CASSVGQGASYEQYF. Here the CDR3 DNA reads TGTGCCAGCAGCGTAGGACAGGGGGCTAGTTACGAGCAGTACTTC.

This clone was seen once. The chain uses TRBV28 and TRBJ1-5, with D possibly matching TRBD1 (5 bases). This CDR3 has 14 amino acids. The germline V gene encodes CDR1 MDHEN and CDR2 SYDVKM. V lost 4 bases and J 6 bases, leaving 13 bases between the germline ends. CDR3 residues: CASSSPGGSQPQHF. The CDR3 DNA sequence: TGTGCCAGCAGTTCGCCGGGGGGGAGTCAGCCCCAGCATTTT.

The chain has TRBV6-1 and TRBJ1-3; 9 bases line up with TRBD1. CDR3 length: 14 residues. With V trimmed by 8 bases and J by 4 bases, 6 bases remained unmatched. The V gene's germline CDR1 is MNHNS and CDR2 SASEGT. The CDR3 nucleotides read TGTGCCAGCTCCTGGACAGGGGTAGGAAACACCATATATTTT. It specifies CASSWTGVGNTIYF.

The chain links TRBV7-3 to TRBJ2-7, with a weak D call TRBD2 (6 bases). The CDR3 runs 15 residues. Germline values: CDR1 SGHTA, CDR2 FQGTGA. The V end lost 5 bases, the J end lost 4 bases, and 18 bases lay between the germline ends. The CDR3 here is CASSLGGGSGYEQYF. Written as DNA, the CDR3 is TGTGCCAGCAGCCTCGGAGGAGGGAGCGGATACGAGCAGTACTTC.

V and J are TRBV2 and TRBJ1-1, with 8 bases that match TRBD1. The CDR3 consists of 15 residues. Germline V CDR1 and CDR2: SNHLY, FYNNEI. Trimming cost V 5 bases and J 6 bases; bases outside gene matches: 11. In DNA, the CDR3 is TGTGCCAGCAGTTCTCGGACAGGGCGGGAGTCTGAAGCTTTCTTT. Residues: CASSSRTGRESEAFF.

The chain uses TRBV4-2 and TRBJ2-7; tentative D call: TRBD1 (5 bases). The ends were cut back, 2 bases at V and 6 bases at J, with 20 bases in the middle. CDR1 is LGHNA and CDR2 is YNFKEQ in the germline V gene. This CDR3 comprises 16 residues. The CDR3: CASSQSPRVSRLEQYF. DNA for the CDR3: TGTGCCAGCAGCCAATCACCCAGGGTATCTAGGCTCGAGCAGTACTTC.

The CDR3 loop reads CASRLAGPTYSGANVLTF. The CDR3 region has the DNA TGTGCCAGCAGGCTTGCAGGGCCCACCTACTCTGGGGCCAACGTCCTGACTTTC. The chain employs TRBV28 and TRBJ2-6; possible D gene TRBD1, 5 bases. The germline V gene encodes CDR1 MDHEN and CDR2 SYDVKM. This CDR3 has 18 amino acids. Trimming took off 6 bases at V and 0 bases at J, with 18 bases between the two ends.

The chain joins TRBV5-1 to TRBJ2-2, with 7 bases fitting TRBD2. The CDR3 is made up of 16 amino acids. The V and J ends lost 1 base and 1 base, in that order; junction bases with no gene match: 4. Germline assignment: CDR1 SGHRS and CDR2 YFSETQ. The CDR3 DNA sequence: TGCGCCAGCAGCTTGCTCACGGGGGGGAACACCGGGGAGCTGTTTTTT. This encodes CASSLLTGGNTGELFF.

This chain joins TRBV5-1 and TRBJ2-7; 13 bases are shared with TRBD2. The germline V gene encodes CDR1 SGHRS and CDR2 YFSETQ. Losses at the gene ends were 1 base for V and 3 bases for J; bases not matched to a gene: 19. The CDR3 is made up of 21 amino acids. The chain's CDR3 is CASSLYERTSGRVMNYYEQYF. The CDR3 bases are TGCGCCAGCAGCTTGTACGAACGGACTAGCGGGAGAGTTATGAACTACTACGAGCAGTACTTC.

The rearrangement uses TRBV28 and TRBJ2-2; weak D call: TRBD2 (7 bases). Germline V CDR1 and CDR2: MDHEN, SYDVKM. The length of the CDR3 is 15 residues. Deletions cut 2 bases from V and 3 bases from J, with 10 bases between. In nucleotides, the CDR3 is TGTGCCAGCAGTTTAAGGGGGGGGTACACCGGGGAGCTGTTTTTT. It yields the protein CASSLRGGYTGELFF.

The chain carries TRBV7-2 and TRBJ1-2; a weak D match, TRBD1 (6 bases). The V gene lost 4 bases and the J gene lost 8 bases, with 20 bases spanning the gap. CDR3 length: 15 residues. Germline CDR1 reads SGHTA; CDR2 reads FQGNSA. The CDR3 bases are TGTGCCAGCAGCTCCCAGGTACAGGGCGCGCAGGGCTACACCTTC. This gives the protein CASSSQVQGAQGYTF. Full variable domain (missing parts from reference TRBV7-2 and TRBJ1-2): GAGVSQSPSNKVTEKGKDVELRCDPISGHTALYWYRQSLGQGLEFLIYFQGNSAPDKSGLPSDRFSAERTGGSVSTLTIQRTQQEDSAVYLCASSSQVQGAQGYTFGSGTRLTVV.

This chain links TRBV30 with TRBJ2-7; no reliable D call. Trimming removed 0 bases from V and 2 bases from J, with 5 bases in between. Germline V gives CDR1 GTSNPN, CDR2 SVGIG (reference sequence). CDR3 length: 12 amino acids. In DNA, the CDR3 is TGTGCCTGGAGTGTACAGACCTACGAGCAGTACTTC. Amino acids: CAWSVQTYEQYF.

This clone has more than one count but fewer than ten. The chain joins TRBV18 to TRBJ2-1; 10 bases are a match to TRBD2. The CDR3 is 16 amino acids. The V and J ends lost 3 bases and 3 bases, in that order; junction bases with no gene match: 5. Germline CDR1 and CDR2: KGHSH and LQKENI. CDR3 DNA sequence: TGTGCCAGCTCACCCACCTCTAGCGGGAGCTACAATGAGCAGTTCTTC. Its translation is CASSPTSSGSYNEQFF.

This clone turned up a few times. The gene calls are TRBV9 and TRBJ2-1; D gene uncertain. The CDR3 sequence is 13 residues long. Trimming removed 0 bases from V and 7 bases from J, with 8 bases in between. CDR1 and CDR2 from the germline V gene are SGDLS and YYNGEE. The CDR3, as DNA: TGTGCCAGCAGCGTAGGTCCCACAAATGAGCAGTTCTTC. This codes for CASSVGPTNEQFF.

The CDR3 spells CASSLPGQGTYEQYF. The DNA for the CDR3 is TGTGCCAGCAGCTTACCCGGACAGGGGACCTACGAGCAGTACTTC. V gene TRBV2 combines with J gene TRBJ2-7; 9 bases match TRBD1. With 6 bases clipped from V and 2 bases from J, the junction kept 8 bases outside the gene matches. Per germline, CDR1 SNHLY and CDR2 FYNNEI. The CDR3 runs 15 residues.